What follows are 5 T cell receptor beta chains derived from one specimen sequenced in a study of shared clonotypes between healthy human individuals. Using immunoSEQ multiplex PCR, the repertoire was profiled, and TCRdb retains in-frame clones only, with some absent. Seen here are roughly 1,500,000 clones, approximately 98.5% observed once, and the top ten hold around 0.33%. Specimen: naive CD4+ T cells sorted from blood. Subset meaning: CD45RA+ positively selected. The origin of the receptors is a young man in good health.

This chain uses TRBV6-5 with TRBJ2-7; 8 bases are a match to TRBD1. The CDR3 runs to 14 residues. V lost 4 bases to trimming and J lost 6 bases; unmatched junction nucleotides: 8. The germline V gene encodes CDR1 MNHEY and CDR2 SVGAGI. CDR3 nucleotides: TGTGCCAGCAGTTCGGGACAGGTTTTTGGCGAGCAGTACTTC. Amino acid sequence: CASSSGQVFGEQYF.

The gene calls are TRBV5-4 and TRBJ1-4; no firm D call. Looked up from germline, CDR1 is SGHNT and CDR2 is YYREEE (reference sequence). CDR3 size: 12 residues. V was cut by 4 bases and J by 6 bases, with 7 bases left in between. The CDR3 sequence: CASSPDDEKLFF. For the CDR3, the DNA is TGTGCCAGCAGCCCCGATGATGAAAAACTGTTTTTT.

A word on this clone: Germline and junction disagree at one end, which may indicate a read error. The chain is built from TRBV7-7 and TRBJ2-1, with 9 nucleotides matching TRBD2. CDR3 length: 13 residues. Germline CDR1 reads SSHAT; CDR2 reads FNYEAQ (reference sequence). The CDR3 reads CASSLAGHNEQFF. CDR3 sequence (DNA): TGTGCTAGCAGCCTAGCGGGACACAATGAGCAGTTCTTC.

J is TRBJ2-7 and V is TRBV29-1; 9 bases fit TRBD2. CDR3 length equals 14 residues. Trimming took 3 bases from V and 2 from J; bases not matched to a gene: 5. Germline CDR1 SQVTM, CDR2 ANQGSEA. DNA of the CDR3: TGCAGCGTTGAGGTCCCTAGCGGGACCTACGAGCAGTACTTC. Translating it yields CSVEVPSGTYEQYF.

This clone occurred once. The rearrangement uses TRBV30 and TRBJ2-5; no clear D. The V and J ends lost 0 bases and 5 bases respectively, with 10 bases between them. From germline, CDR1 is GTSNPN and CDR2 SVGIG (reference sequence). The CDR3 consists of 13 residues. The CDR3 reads CAWSVGGDETQYF. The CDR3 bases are TGTGCCTGGAGTGTTGGCGGAGACGAGACCCAGTACTTC.